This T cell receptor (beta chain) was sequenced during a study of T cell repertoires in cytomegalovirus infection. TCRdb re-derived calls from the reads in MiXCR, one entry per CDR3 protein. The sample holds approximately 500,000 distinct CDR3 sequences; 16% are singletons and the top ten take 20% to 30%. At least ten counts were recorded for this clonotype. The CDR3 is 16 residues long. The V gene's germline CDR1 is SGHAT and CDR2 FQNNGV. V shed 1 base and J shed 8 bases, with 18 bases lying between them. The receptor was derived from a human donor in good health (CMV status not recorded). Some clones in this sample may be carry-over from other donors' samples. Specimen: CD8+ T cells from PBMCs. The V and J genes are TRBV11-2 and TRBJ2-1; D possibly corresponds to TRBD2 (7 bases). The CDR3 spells CASSLVAGGAGDEQFF. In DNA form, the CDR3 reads TGTGCCAGCAGCTTAGTCGCTGGGGGGGCGGGGGATGAGCAGTTCTTC.